Listed here are 30 T cell receptor beta chains from one sample, sequenced in a study of tumor-infiltrating lymphocytes in oesophageal squamous cell carcinoma. TCRdb re-called the PCR reads through MiXCR, storing one row per CDR3 protein. This sample yields around 11,000 distinct CDR3 sequences, of which roughly 60% are seen a single time; 35% belongs to the top ten. The specimen was esophageal tumor tissue. These receptors all come from a male donor with esophageal squamous cell carcinoma.

This clonotype was detected only once. The genes are TRBV7-2 and TRBJ2-1, with 9 bases fitting TRBD2. Gene TRBJ2-7 matches the end of the DNA better, so the J call may be wrong. Looked up from germline, CDR1 is SGHTA and CDR2 is FQGNSA. CDR3 size: 18 residues. The CDR3 sequence is CASSFRASGRSSYNEQYF. Written as DNA, the CDR3 is TGTGCCAGCAGCTTTCGCGCGAGCGGGAGGAGCTCCTACAATGAGCAGTACTTC.

This clonotype was detected once. CDR3 protein: CASRKTGLFYEQYF. CDR3 nucleotide sequence: TGTGCCAGCAGGAAGACAGGGCTTTTTTACGAGCAGTACTTC. The chain carries TRBV6-1 and TRBJ2-7; TRBD1 matches at 7 bases. Germline V gene sequence: CDR1 MNHNS, CDR2 SASEGT. This CDR3 has 14 residues. J lost 4 bases, V lost 6 bases, and 9 bases had no gene match.

This clonotype is large in the sample. The chain joins TRBV5-5 to TRBJ2-1, with 11 bases matching TRBD2. Germline CDR1 is SGHKS and CDR2 is YYEKEE (reference sequence). The J segment lost 9 bases and the V segment lost 1 base, leaving 3 bases of the junction unmatched. The CDR3 is 14 residues long. DNA of the CDR3: TGTGCCAGCAGCTTGACTAGCGGGAGCGGTGAGCAGTTCTTC. It is translated as CASSLTSGSGEQFF.

About this clonotype: No conserved phenylalanine or tryptophan is present at the end of the CDR3, so a read error is the likely explanation. The DNA is omitted, as the CDR3 cannot be located on it reliably, and the CDR3 follows TCRdb's listing. CDR3 sequence reads: CASSFFSGGIYEQYFGA. This rearrangement joins TRBV19 to TRBJ2-6; TRBD1 reflects the table's D call only, with no check against the DNA. Including both end residues, the CDR3 is 17 amino acids long. Germline V gene data show CDR1 as LNHDA and CDR2 as SQIVND (reference sequence).

In its sample, this clonotype was seen once. The V and J genes are TRBV7-9 and TRBJ2-5; the D gene is possibly TRBD1 (5 bases). The J call may be mistaken, given a closer DNA end match to TRBJ2-7. This CDR3 contains 13 residues. The V gene's germline CDR1 is SEHNR and CDR2 FQNEAQ (reference sequence). CDR3 bases: TGTGCCAGCAGCCCAAGGGGTCCGTACGAGCAGTACTTC. This codes for CASSPRGPYEQYF.

The J gene is TRBJ1-5, the V gene TRBV6-2 or TRBV6-3, with 7 nucleotides matching TRBD1. V lost 7 bases to trimming and J lost 2 bases; unmatched junction nucleotides: 8. This CDR3 has 15 residues. Per the germline V gene, CDR1 is MNHEY and CDR2 is SVGEGT. CDR3 residues: CASTLYRGGNQPQHF. In DNA, the CDR3 is TGTGCCAGCACCCTCTACAGGGGAGGCAATCAGCCCCAGCATTTT.

The chain links TRBV6-6 to TRBJ2-5; 7 bases line up with TRBD1. V lost 11 bases to trimming and J lost 7 bases; unmatched junction nucleotides: 13. Germline CDR1 MNHNY, CDR2 SVGAGI (reference sequence). This CDR3 contains 13 residues. CDR3 sequence: CACQGDQSRTQYF. Here the CDR3 DNA reads TGTGCCTGCCAGGGGGACCAGTCCAGGACCCAGTACTTC.

The chain couples TRBV6-5 to TRBJ1-4; D gene uncertain. Deletions cut 6 bases from V and 5 bases from J, with 19 bases between. The length of the CDR3 is 16 residues. The germline gives CDR1 MNHEY, CDR2 SVGAGI. CDR3 residues: CASSPTRWEPNEKLFF. CDR3 DNA: TGTGCCAGCAGCCCTACCCGGTGGGAACCGAATGAAAAACTGTTTTTT.

On this clonotype: The junction shows a germline mismatch at one end, possibly a read error. The V call is TRBV5-3, the J call TRBJ2-1, with TRBD2 identical over 9 bases. TRBV5-3 counts as an open reading frame of uncertain function. The CDR3 runs to 14 residues. This chain's CDR3 is CASSLTSGDNEQFF. The CDR3 DNA reads TGTGCCAGCAGCTTGACTAGCGGAGACAATGAGCAGTTCTTC.

The chain carries TRBV7-2 and TRBJ2-5, with 13 bases matching TRBD2. The DNA end is a closer match to TRBJ2-1, so the J assignment may be wrong. This CDR3 is 16 amino acids long. Germline lookup yields CDR1 SGHTA and CDR2 FQGNSA. The CDR3 is CASSLEGTSGMYEQFF. CDR3 bases: TGTGCCAGCAGCTTAGAGGGGACTAGCGGGATGTATGAGCAGTTCTTC.

The chain is built from TRBV7-2 and TRBJ2-1; 11 bases match TRBD1. The J call may be in error: the DNA end matches TRBJ2-7 better. The CDR3 totals 15 residues. Germline V gene lookup returns CDR1 SGHTA and CDR2 FQGNSA. The CDR3: CASSPRTGGSGEQYF. CDR3 in DNA: TGTGCCAGCAGCCCGCGGACAGGGGGCTCGGGGGAGCAGTACTTC.

By sample fraction, this clonotype is medium-sized. This chain links TRBV24-1 with TRBJ2-1; TRBD2 aligns across 7 bases. The CDR3 length is 15 residues. With 6 bases clipped from V and 5 bases from J, the junction kept 9 bases outside the gene matches. Germline CDR1 KGHDR, CDR2 SFDVKD. The DNA for the CDR3 is TGTGCCACCAGTACCCCTGAGGGGAGGGACAATGAGCAGTTCTTC. Its protein is CATSTPEGRDNEQFF.

The rearrangement uses TRBV7-8 and TRBJ2-1, with 9 bases fitting TRBD2. Trimming cost V 5 bases and J 0 bases; bases outside gene matches: 8. The CDR3 runs 17 residues. CDR1 SGHVS and CDR2 FQNEAQ come from the germline V gene. CDR3 residues: CASSRSRAGGSYNEQFF. The DNA of the CDR3 is TGTGCCAGCAGCCGAAGTAGAGCGGGAGGCTCCTACAATGAGCAGTTCTTC.

On this clonotype: A much bigger clone sits one base away, suggesting this may be a read error. This chain joins TRBV7-2 and TRBJ2-1; weak D call: TRBD2 (6 bases). Germline loops: CDR1 SGHTA, CDR2 FQGNSA. There are 10 residues in the CDR3. CDR3 in DNA: TGTGCCAGCGGACCGAGAAGCGGGTACTTC. This gives the protein CASGPRSGYF.

This chain uses TRBV7-2 with TRBJ1-5; the D gene is possibly TRBD1 (6 bases). Germline CDR1 reads SGHTA; CDR2 reads FQGNSA. The germline V and J ends were trimmed by 2 bases and 5 bases, with 13 bases remaining between them. This CDR3 has 15 amino acids. This CDR3 reads CASSLTGAGDQPQHF. The CDR3 nucleotides are TGTGCCAGCAGCTTAACGGGGGCCGGGGATCAGCCCCAGCATTTT. The entire variable domain, with the rest obtained from reference TRBV7-2 and TRBJ1-5, is as follows: GAGVSQSPSNKVTEKGKDVELRCDPISGHTALYWYRQSLGQGLEFLIYFQGNSAPDKSGLPSDRFSAERTGGSVSTLTIQRTQQEDSAVYLCASSLTGAGDQPQHFGDGTRLSIL.

V is TRBV10-3 and J is TRBJ2-6; a weak D match, TRBD2 (5 bases). V was pared by 8 bases and J by 0 bases, with 8 bases between. The CDR3 is 14 residues long. Germline-derived CDR1 and CDR2 are ENHRY and SYGVKD. The CDR3 sequence is CAIERGSGANVLTF. CDR3 DNA: TGTGCCATCGAACGGGGCTCTGGGGCCAACGTCCTGACTTTC.

The rearrangement uses TRBV7-6 and TRBJ2-5; 8 bases line up with TRBD1. The J call may be mistaken, given a closer DNA end match to TRBJ2-7. The germline V gene has CDR1 SGHVS and CDR2 FNYEAQ. The CDR3 is 15 residues long. The chain's CDR3 is CASSLAGQGDSEQYF. DNA of the CDR3: TGTGCCAGCAGCTTAGCAGGACAGGGCGATTCCGAGCAGTACTTC.

The chain uses TRBV7-3 and TRBJ2-3, with D maybe TRBD1 (5 bases). V was pared by 4 bases and J by 6 bases, with 11 bases between. Germline V gene sequence: CDR1 SGHTA, CDR2 FQGTGA. This CDR3 has 13 amino acids. The CDR3 is CASSSFQGDTQYF. CDR3 coding DNA: TGTGCCAGCAGCTCCTTCCAGGGCGATACGCAGTATTTT. The variable domain in full, with the rest retrieved from reference TRBV7-3 and TRBJ2-3, is GAGVSQTPSNKVTEKGKYVELRCDPISGHTALYWYRQSLGQGPEFLIYFQGTGAADDSGLPNDRFFAVRPEGSVSTLKIQRTERGDSAVYLCASSSFQGDTQYFGPGTRLTVL.

The chain recombines TRBV19 with TRBJ2-5; TRBD2 matches 7 bases. The J call may be incorrect, as the DNA end agrees better with TRBJ2-1. The length of the CDR3 is 15 residues. Germline CDR1 is LNHDA and CDR2 is SQIVND (reference sequence). CDR3 sequence: CASSSPGLTNNEQFF. In DNA, the CDR3 is TGTGCCAGTAGTTCGCCGGGACTAACAAACAATGAGCAGTTCTTC.

The chain uses TRBV11-2 and TRBJ2-7; D possibly corresponds to TRBD1 (5 bases). The DNA matches TRBJ2-1 better at its end, which makes the J call doubtful. This CDR3 is 16 amino acids long. CDR1 is SGHAT and CDR2 is FQNNGV in the germline V gene. The CDR3 is CASSLVVGALYNEQFF. For the CDR3, the DNA is TGTGCCAGCAGCTTAGTAGTAGGGGCTCTCTACAATGAGCAGTTCTTC.

The chain is built from TRBV11-2 and TRBJ2-3; D gene ambiguous. The assigned J gene may be wrong: the sequence end matches TRBJ2-7 better. This CDR3 comprises 14 residues. CDR1 SGHAT and CDR2 FQNNGV come from the germline V gene. The CDR3 DNA sequence: TGTGCCAGCAGATCACAATGGGGTTCCTACGAGCAGTACTTC. Protein product: CASRSQWGSYEQYF.

V gene TRBV18 combines with J gene TRBJ2-3; D is undetermined. Looked up from germline, CDR1 is KGHSH and CDR2 is LQKENI. This CDR3 region has 15 residues. Deletions cut 5 bases from V and 2 bases from J, with 14 bases between. The CDR3 DNA reads as TGTGCCAGCTCAAAGGAATACCTAAACACAGATACGCAGTATTTT. This gives the protein CASSKEYLNTDTQYF. Together with reference TRBV18 and TRBJ2-3, the CDR3 gives the full variable domain: NAGVMQNPRHLVRRRGQEARLRCSPMKGHSHVYWYRQLPEEGLKFMVYLQKENIIDESGMPKERFSAEFPKEGPSILRIQQVVRGDSAAYFCASSKEYLNTDTQYFGPGTRLTVL.

By share of the sample, this clonotype is medium-sized (0.01 to 0.1%). This chain connects TRBV28 to TRBJ2-2; 13 bases agree with TRBD2. The V and J ends lost 4 bases and 8 bases, in that order; junction bases with no gene match: 10. Germline CDR1 and CDR2: MDHEN and SYDVKM. CDR3 length equals 17 residues. The CDR3 region has the DNA TGTGCCAGCAGTTCAAATTCGGGGACTAGCGGGACTGGGGAGCTGTTTTTT. It translates to CASSSNSGTSGTGELFF.

This chain joins TRBV7-6 and TRBJ1-2; D is unclear. Germline V gene data show CDR1 as SGHVS and CDR2 as FNYEAQ. The germline V and J ends were trimmed by 5 bases and 1 base, with 8 bases remaining between them. This CDR3 region has 13 residues. CDR3 in amino acids: CASSPDVNYGYTF. The CDR3 DNA reads as TGTGCCAGCAGCCCGGACGTTAACTATGGCTACACCTTC.

In the case of this clonotype: A junction boundary mismatches the germline segment, possibly from a read error. The chain combines TRBV12-3 or TRBV12-4 with TRBJ2-2, with unresolved D. The CDR3 totals 14 residues. CDR3 nucleotide sequence: TGTGCCACCAGTCGGCAGCAGAACACCGGGGAGCTGTTTTTT. Translating it yields CATSRQQNTGELFF.

This clonotype was found many times. The chain has TRBV5-5 and TRBJ1-1; D gene unclear. V gave up 0 bases and J gave up 0 bases, with 3 bases separating them. The CDR3 is 13 residues long. Germline lookup yields CDR1 SGHKS and CDR2 YYEKEE (reference sequence). In DNA, the CDR3 is TGTGCCAGCAGCTTGGACTTGAACACTGAAGCTTTCTTT. Amino acids: CASSLDLNTEAFF.

The chain carries TRBV7-2 and TRBJ2-3; D might be TRBD2 (6 bases). CDR1 is SGHTA and CDR2 is FQGNSA in the germline V gene. The CDR3 has 14 amino acids. Trimming pared 2 bases from V and 2 bases from J, leaving 8 bases between. In DNA form, the CDR3 reads TGTGCCAGCAGCTTAACGGGAGACACAGATACGCAGTATTTT. Translated, it gives CASSLTGDTDTQYF.

This CDR3 is CASRPLAGVNNEQFF. The CDR3 DNA sequence: TGTGCCAGCAGACCACTAGCGGGAGTAAACAATGAGCAGTTCTTC. The V gene is TRBV6-2 or TRBV6-3, the J gene TRBJ2-7, with TRBD2 matching over 11 bases. The DNA end is a closer match to TRBJ2-1, so the J assignment may be wrong. Germline CDR1 MNHEY, CDR2 SVGEGT. The CDR3 sequence is 15 residues long.

The rearrangement joins TRBV6-1 to TRBJ1-2; 7 bases align to TRBD1. The DNA end favors TRBJ2-7, so the J call may be wrong. Germline values: CDR1 MNHNS, CDR2 SASEGT. The CDR3 runs to 12 residues. CDR3 loop: CASTRQGNEQYF. CDR3 sequence (DNA): TGTGCCAGCACCAGACAGGGCAACGAGCAGTACTTC.

In this sample, this clonotype turned up many times. This CDR3 fails to terminate in the conserved phenylalanine or tryptophan, so it likely reflects a read error. No DNA is shown, since the ends of the CDR3 on it are uncertain; the CDR3 is the one TCRdb lists. This chain connects TRBV7-4 to TRBJ1-1. The CDR3 numbers 16 amino acids, ends counted. Germline-derived CDR1 and CDR2 are SGHVT and SQSDAQ. The chain's CDR3 is CASGTRLPTMSSSSGQ.